The 7 T cell receptor beta chains below all came from one sample that was sequenced in a study of blood T cell repertoires in COVID-19. The repertoire was sequenced with immunoSEQ multiplex PCR; TCRdb's copy has only in-frame clones and lacks some. This table holds 100,000 to 150,000 clones, about 87% found once. The sequenced sample was peripheral blood. The receptors were sampled from a man in his fifties or sixties with acute or convalescent COVID-19.

This chain connects TRBV27 to TRBJ1-2, with D maybe TRBD1 (5 bases). The CDR3 runs 13 residues. V was shortened by 3 bases and J by 5 bases, with 10 bases between the two germline ends. The germline gives CDR1 MNHEY, CDR2 SMNVEV (reference sequence). CDR3: CASSLGLSYGYTF. The CDR3 nucleotides are TGTGCCAGCAGTTTGGGGCTATCTTATGGCTACACCTTC.

The chain uses TRBV18 and TRBJ2-7, with 7 bases aligning to TRBD1. The J segment lost 5 bases and the V segment lost 1 base, leaving 5 bases of the junction unmatched. This CDR3 has 14 residues. The germline V gene encodes CDR1 KGHSH and CDR2 LQKENI. DNA for the CDR3: TGTGCCAGCTCACCACAGACAGGGAAACACGAGCAGTACTTC. This translates into CASSPQTGKHEQYF.

The V and J genes are TRBV24-1 and TRBJ1-2; a possible D gene is TRBD1 (6 bases). The CDR3 is 16 residues long. Per the germline V gene, CDR1 is KGHDR and CDR2 is SFDVKD. Trimming pared 3 bases from V and 5 bases from J, leaving 18 bases between. CDR3 in DNA: TGTGCCACCAGTGATACCACGACAGGAGGTGTATATGGCTACACCTTC. This codes for CATSDTTTGGVYGYTF.

V usage is TRBV4-1 and J usage is TRBJ1-2; the D is unclear. Germline V CDR1 and CDR2: MGHRA, YSYEKL. The V gene lost 0 bases and the J gene lost 0 bases, with 8 bases spanning the gap. The CDR3 is 15 amino acids. CDR3 sequence: CASSQEHPANYGYTF. CDR3 bases: TGCGCCAGCAGCCAAGAACACCCAGCTAACTATGGCTACACCTTC.

This chain links TRBV7-9 with TRBJ1-4; 9 nucleotides agree with TRBD1. The V segment lost 5 bases and the J segment 7 bases; nucleotides outside the gene matches: 5. Germline-derived CDR1 and CDR2 are SEHNR and FQNEAQ (reference sequence). The CDR3 is 14 amino acids. The CDR3 nucleotides are TGTGCCAGCAGCCTAGGGACAGGGTCTGAAAAACTGTTTTTT. Translated: CASSLGTGSEKLFF.

The chain carries TRBV3-1 (or the pseudogene TRBV3-2) and TRBJ1-1; D not certain. CDR3 length equals 13 residues. Trimming left V 4 bases short and J 6 bases short, with 12 bases between. CDR1 and CDR2 from the germline V gene are LGHDT and YNNKEL (reference sequence). CDR3 region: CASSPYEGAEAFF. The CDR3 DNA is TGTGCCAGCAGCCCTTATGAGGGCGCTGAAGCTTTCTTT.

The chain recombines TRBV19 with TRBJ1-5; D uncertain. The germline gives CDR1 LNHDA, CDR2 SQIVND (reference sequence). This CDR3 region has 15 residues. V lost 8 bases and J lost 2, with 16 bases in between. This CDR3 reads CASRQALWGNQPQHF. The CDR3 DNA sequence: TGTGCCAGTCGGCAGGCTCTTTGGGGCAATCAGCCCCAGCATTTT.